This T cell receptor beta chain was recorded in a study of identical twins. This clonotype was observed a handful of times. Its antigen is as yet unknown. V lost 2 bases to trimming and J lost 4 bases; unmatched junction nucleotides: 16. Germline V lookup: CDR1 SGHAT, CDR2 FQNNGV. This CDR3 has 19 residues. One entry per CDR3 protein results from TCRdb running MiXCR on the 5' RACE reads. The sample has a few hundred thousand distinct CDR3 sequences, about 8% seen once. Findings of the study overall: Findings depended on cross-sectional statistics rather than tracking the same donors. Fewer insertions were carried by abundant cord blood beta clonotypes, but none was seen in memory repertoires. Twin pairs had excess sharing that was weaker in beta out-of-frame sequences.

The same data also went into a second study, on yellow fever vaccine responses in identical twins.

This TCR came from a young woman in good health. This chain links TRBV11-2 with TRBJ2-1, with TRBD2 identical over 8 bases. The specimen was CD8+ T cells sorted from blood. CDR3 sequence reads: CASSLLRALAAGAYNEQFF. CDR3 DNA: TGTGCCAGCAGCTTACTTAGGGCGCTGGCAGCGGGAGCTTACAATGAGCAGTTCTTC.